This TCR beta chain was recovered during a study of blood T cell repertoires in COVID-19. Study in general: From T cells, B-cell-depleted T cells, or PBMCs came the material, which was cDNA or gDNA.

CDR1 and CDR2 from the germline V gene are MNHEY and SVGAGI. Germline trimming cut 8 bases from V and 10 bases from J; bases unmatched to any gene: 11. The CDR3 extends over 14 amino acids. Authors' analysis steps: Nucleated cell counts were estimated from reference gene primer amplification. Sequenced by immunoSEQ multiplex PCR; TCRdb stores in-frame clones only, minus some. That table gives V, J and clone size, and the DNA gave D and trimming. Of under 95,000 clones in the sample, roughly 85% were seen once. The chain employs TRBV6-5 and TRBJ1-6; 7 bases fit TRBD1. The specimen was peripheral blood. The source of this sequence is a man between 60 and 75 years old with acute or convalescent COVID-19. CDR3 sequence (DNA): TGTGCCAGCGCCTTCCGACAGGGACAATCACCCCTCCACTTT. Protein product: CASAFRQGQSPLHF.